What follows are 25 T cell receptor beta chains derived from one specimen sequenced in a study of T cell responses to AZD1222 COVID-19 vaccine. The data were produced by immunoSEQ multiplex PCR, yet TCRdb's version contains in-frame clones alone and is incomplete. The data contain 110,000 to 150,000 clones, just over 90% of them singletons. The sample was peripheral blood, taken 28 days after the second AZD1222 dose. These receptors all come from an adult who received the AZD1222 COVID-19 vaccine.

V is TRBV6-2 or TRBV6-3 and J is TRBJ1-2; tentatively, D is TRBD1 (5 bases). V lost 2 bases and J lost 3, with 16 bases in between. CDR3 length: 16 amino acids. CDR1 and CDR2 from the germline V gene are MNHEY and SVGEGT. CDR3 coding DNA: TGTGCCAGCAGTTACCCCGACAGTCGTATTTACTATGGCTACACCTTC. Residues: CASSYPDSRIYYGYTF.

V and J are TRBV7-9 and TRBJ1-4; a weak D match, TRBD1 (5 bases). The V gene lost 1 base and the J gene lost 6 bases, with 15 bases spanning the gap. CDR1 is SEHNR, CDR2 FQNEAQ, per germline (reference sequence). The CDR3 consists of 16 residues. In DNA form, the CDR3 reads TGTGCCAGCAGCTTAGGGTTGAACATAGGGGATGAAAAACTGTTTTTT. This translates into CASSLGLNIGDEKLFF.

Comment on this clone: A much bigger clone sits one base away, suggesting this may be a read error. The chain links TRBV27 to TRBJ2-7; D remains unclear. The CDR3 has 12 residues. The V end lost 5 bases, the J end lost 0 bases, and 5 bases lay between the germline ends. Germline CDR1 MNHEY, CDR2 SMNVEV (reference sequence). This chain's CDR3 is CASSASSYEQYF. The CDR3 DNA is TGTGCCAGCAGTGCGAGCTCCTACGAGCAGTACTTC.

V gene TRBV7-9 combines with J gene TRBJ2-2, with D perhaps matching TRBD1 (5 bases). Germline loops: CDR1 SEHNR, CDR2 FQNEAQ (reference sequence). Trimming cost V 2 bases and J 4 bases, with 8 bases left between them. The CDR3 runs 14 residues. Written as DNA, the CDR3 is TGTGCCAGCAGCTTAACAGGTTCCACCGGGGAGCTGTTTTTT. Translation gives CASSLTGSTGELFF.

The V and J genes are TRBV6-5 and TRBJ2-3; 9 nucleotides match TRBD2. Germline V gene lookup returns CDR1 MNHEY and CDR2 SVGAGI. This CDR3 has 15 residues. V shed 4 bases and J 5 bases; nucleotides not matched to a gene: 7. This chain's CDR3 is CASSFLAGIGDTQYF. The CDR3 DNA reads as TGTGCCAGCAGTTTCCTAGCGGGGATAGGAGATACGCAGTATTTT.

The chain joins TRBV30 to TRBJ1-5, with D tentatively TRBD1 (5 bases). This CDR3 is built from 13 residues. V was pared by 3 bases and J by 4 bases, with 10 bases between. Germline V lookup: CDR1 GTSNPN, CDR2 SVGIG (reference sequence). CDR3 DNA sequence: TGTGCCTGGAGCTGGGGGGAGAATCAGCCCCAGCATTTT. Translation: CAWSWGENQPQHF.

The V call is TRBV24-1, the J call TRBJ1-1; TRBD1 might be the D (6 bases). This CDR3 region has 13 residues. The V and J ends lost 7 bases and 5 bases respectively, with 13 bases between them. The germline V gene has CDR1 KGHDR and CDR2 SFDVKD. In DNA form, the CDR3 reads TGTGCCACCAGCAATACAGGGAATACTGAAGCTTTCTTT. Translation gives CATSNTGNTEAFF.

The V gene is TRBV2, the J gene TRBJ1-4, with 12 bases fitting TRBD1. Germline CDR1 SNHLY, CDR2 FYNNEI. The CDR3 extends over 13 amino acids. V was clipped by 8 bases and J by 10 bases; unmatched bases: 5. For the CDR3, the DNA is TGTGCCAGCGGGACAGGGGGCACGGGAAAACTGTTTTTT. Translated, it gives CASGTGGTGKLFF. The full variable domain, completed using reference TRBV2 and TRBJ1-4, is EPEVTQTPSHQVTQMGQEVILRCVPISNHLYFYWYRQILGQKVEFLVSFYNNEISEKSEIFDDQFSVERPDGSNFTLKIRSTKLEDSAMYFCASGTGGTGKLFFGSGTQLSVL.

The CDR3 nucleotides are TGTGCCAGCAGCGTAGGATTAGGGGGCCAAGAGACCCAGTACTTC. This codes for CASSVGLGGQETQYF. The V call is TRBV9, the J call TRBJ2-5, with a possible D match to TRBD1 (6 bases). Trimming removed 0 bases from V and 1 base from J, with 10 bases in between. This CDR3 has 15 residues. The germline V gene has CDR1 SGDLS and CDR2 YYNGEE.

The rearrangement uses TRBV2 and TRBJ1-5; 10 positions agree with TRBD1. From germline, CDR1 is SNHLY and CDR2 FYNNEI. The CDR3 is made up of 15 amino acids. The junction had 6 bases not matched to a gene; V was cut back by 5 bases and J by 5 bases. DNA of the CDR3: TGTGCCAGCAGTACCCCGGGACAGGGGTATCAGCCCCAGCATTTT. It codes for CASSTPGQGYQPQHF.

The V gene is TRBV3-1 (or the pseudogene TRBV3-2), the J gene TRBJ1-1; 10 bases map to TRBD1. CDR1 is LGHDT and CDR2 is YNNKEL in the germline V gene (reference sequence). With V trimmed by 8 bases and J by 1 base, 4 bases remained unmatched. This CDR3 has 14 residues. The DNA for the CDR3 is TGTGCCAGCGGGGACAGGGGTTCGAACACTGAAGCTTTCTTT. It specifies CASGDRGSNTEAFF.

This chain joins TRBV18 and TRBJ1-3; D is undetermined. The CDR3 length is 15 residues. Germline V lookup: CDR1 KGHSH, CDR2 LQKENI. Trimming took 0 bases from V and 0 from J, leaving 6 bases between them. CDR3 loop: CASSPPLRSGNTIYF. CDR3 nucleotide sequence: TGTGCCAGCTCACCACCGCTCCGCTCTGGAAACACCATATATTTT.

The chain couples TRBV5-8 to TRBJ2-1; no clear D gene. Trimming shortened V by 2 bases and J by 9 bases, and 12 bases separated the two germline ends. There are 13 residues in the CDR3. Germline loops: CDR1 SGHTS, CDR2 YDEGEE. Here the CDR3 reads CASSFGFRAEQFF. As DNA, the CDR3 is TGTGCCAGCAGCTTTGGCTTCCGGGCTGAGCAGTTCTTC.

This rearrangement joins TRBV6-5 to TRBJ1-2; D not certain. From germline, CDR1 is MNHEY and CDR2 SVGAGI. The V gene lost 2 bases and the J gene lost 0 bases, with 13 bases spanning the gap. CDR3 length: 16 amino acids. The CDR3 region is CASSYDSDPANYGYTF. In DNA, the CDR3 is TGTGCCAGCAGTTACGACTCCGACCCCGCTAACTATGGCTACACCTTC.

In its sample, this clone was seen once. The V call is TRBV10-1, the J call TRBJ2-2; 9 bases are shared with TRBD2. With 6 bases clipped from V and 9 bases from J, the junction kept 8 bases outside the gene matches. Germline assignment: CDR1 WNHNN and CDR2 SYGVQD (reference sequence). The CDR3 has 14 amino acids. CDR3 protein: CASRGSGGSRELFF. The CDR3 bases are TGCGCCAGCAGAGGGAGCGGGGGGAGCAGGGAGCTGTTTTTT.

This chain connects TRBV5-6 to TRBJ1-2; D ambiguous. CDR3 length: 16 residues. V lost 9 bases and J lost 3, with 24 bases in between. From germline, CDR1 is SGHDT and CDR2 YYEEEE. CDR3 in amino acids: CATTTSIRGRDYGYTF. The CDR3 DNA sequence: TGTGCCACAACTACATCCATTCGGGGTAGGGACTATGGCTACACCTTC.

This clone was seen only once. This chain uses TRBV5-1 with TRBJ2-5; weak D call: TRBD2 (6 bases). CDR3 size: 15 residues. Germline assignment: CDR1 SGHRS and CDR2 YFSETQ. Trimming took 0 bases from V and 4 from J, leaving 13 bases between them. The chain's CDR3 is CASSLDPGVGETQYF. The CDR3 region has the DNA TGCGCCAGCAGCTTGGATCCGGGAGTGGGAGAGACCCAGTACTTC. Combining the CDR3 with reference TRBV5-1 and TRBJ2-5 gives the whole variable domain KAGVTQTPRYLIKTRGQQVTLSCSPISGHRSVSWYQQTPGQGLQFLFEYFSETQRNKGNFPGRFSGRQFSNSRSEMNVSTLELGDSALYLCASSLDPGVGETQYFGPGTRLLVL.

The chain links TRBV10-3 to TRBJ2-1, with a tentative D call TRBD1 (5 bases). The CDR3 length is 14 residues. Germline CDR1 and CDR2: ENHRY and SYGVKD. V shed 0 bases and J shed 7 bases, with 10 bases lying between them. The CDR3 nucleotides are TGTGCCATCAGTGAGTCCCAGGGCCTGAATGAGCAGTTCTTC. Translation gives CAISESQGLNEQFF.

V usage is TRBV5-4 and J usage is TRBJ1-2; D is perhaps TRBD1 (6 bases). Germline CDR1 is SGHNT and CDR2 is YYREEE (reference sequence). The CDR3 contains 12 residues. V lost 3 bases to trimming and J lost 6 bases, with 9 bases between them. For the CDR3, the DNA is TGTGCCAGCAGCTGGGGGGGCGATGGCTACACCTTC. Translated: CASSWGGDGYTF.

The chain links TRBV2 to TRBJ2-7; no firm D call. V lost 2 bases, J lost 4 bases, and 6 bases lay in between. The CDR3 covers 12 residues. Germline V gene sequence: CDR1 SNHLY, CDR2 FYNNEI. CDR3 sequence: CASSETNYEQYF. CDR3 coding DNA: TGTGCCAGCAGTGAAACTAATTACGAGCAGTACTTC. Looking up the rest from reference TRBV2 and TRBJ2-7 gives the full variable domain: EPEVTQTPSHQVTQMGQEVILRCVPISNHLYFYWYRQILGQKVEFLVSFYNNEISEKSEIFDDQFSVERPDGSNFTLKIRSTKLEDSAMYFCASSETNYEQYFGPGTRLTVT.

About this clone: Other nucleotide sequences in the sample specify the same CDR3. The rearrangement joins TRBV27 to TRBJ1-1; D possibly corresponds to TRBD1 (6 bases). Germline CDR1 and CDR2: MNHEY and SMNVEV (reference sequence). The CDR3 has 11 residues. The germline V and J ends were trimmed by 3 bases and 8 bases, with 7 bases remaining between them. CDR3 DNA sequence: TGTGCCAGCAGTTTCGGGACAGAAGCTTTCTTT. It encodes CASSFGTEAFF.

The chain couples TRBV6-2 or TRBV6-3 to TRBJ1-5, with D hard to call. Germline-derived CDR1 and CDR2 are MNHEY and SVGEGT. V lost 5 bases and J 5 bases, leaving 7 bases between the germline ends. This CDR3 contains 12 residues. CDR3 sequence (DNA): TGTGCCAGCAGTCCGCGGGATCAGCCCCAGCATTTT. It yields the protein CASSPRDQPQHF.

This sequence joins TRBV6-5 and TRBJ2-1; tentative D call: TRBD2 (6 bases). V lost 3 bases and J 1 base, leaving 10 bases between the germline ends. Germline V gene data show CDR1 as MNHEY and CDR2 as SVGAGI. The CDR3 runs to 15 residues. CDR3 loop: CASSYYRGSYNEQFF. CDR3 nucleotide sequence: TGTGCCAGCAGTTATTACCGGGGGTCCTACAATGAGCAGTTCTTC.

V usage is TRBV29-1 and J usage is TRBJ2-7, with 8 nucleotides matching TRBD1. The CDR3 length is 13 residues. Trimming took 5 bases from V and 3 from J; bases not matched to a gene: 6. The germline CDR1 and CDR2 sequences are SQVTM and ANQGSEA. CDR3 coding DNA: TGCAGCGTTCGCGAGACAGGGGTCTACGAGCAGTACTTC. This sequence encodes CSVRETGVYEQYF.

V and J are TRBV24-1 and TRBJ1-6; the D is unclear. Germline V lookup: CDR1 KGHDR, CDR2 SFDVKD. The CDR3 length is 13 residues. V gave up 2 bases and J gave up 9 bases, with 7 bases separating them. CDR3 in DNA: TGTGCCACCAGTGATTGGGATATTTCACCCCTCCACTTT. This codes for CATSDWDISPLHF.